This T cell receptor beta chain was retrieved from a study of shared clonotypes between healthy human individuals. The wider study: Those who served as donors were a couple of women and three men between the ages of 18 and 49.

Study conclusions and caveats: Sequencing depth was expected to influence donor clonotype sharing. Shared clonotypes across all four donors exceeded non-shared ones in generation probability.

Produced via immunoSEQ multiplex PCR; TCRdb's table is partial and in-frame only. The sample contains approximately 1,500,000 clones, roughly 95% of which appear only once. The ends lost 4 bases at V and 5 bases at J; junction bases unmatched: 8. The CDR3 length is 16 residues. The germline V gene encodes CDR1 KGHSH and CDR2 LQKENI. Memory CD4+ cells were the fraction left after CD45RA+ naive selection. Worth noting for this clone: Antigen unknown.

The gene calls are TRBV18 and TRBJ2-2; 9 bases fit TRBD2. Sequencing was performed on naive CD4+ T cells sorted from blood. Sample subset: CD45RA+ positively selected. The TCR was taken from a man younger than 45 in good health. The CDR3 spells CASSLAGLAVTGELFF. As DNA, the CDR3 is TGTGCCAGCTCACTCGCGGGACTAGCCGTAACCGGGGAGCTGTTTTTT.